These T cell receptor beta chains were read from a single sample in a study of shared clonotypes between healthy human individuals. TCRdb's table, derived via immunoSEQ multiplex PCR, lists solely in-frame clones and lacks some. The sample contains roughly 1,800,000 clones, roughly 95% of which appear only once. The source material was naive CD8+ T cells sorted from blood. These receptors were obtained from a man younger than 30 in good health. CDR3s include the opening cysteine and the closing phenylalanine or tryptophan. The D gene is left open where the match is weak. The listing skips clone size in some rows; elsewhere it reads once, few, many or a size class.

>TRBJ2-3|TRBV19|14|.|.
TGTGCCAGTAGTCCGGATAGGGACCAGAATACGCAGTATTTT
CASSPDRDQNTQYF
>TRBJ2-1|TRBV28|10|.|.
TGTGCCAGCAGCCGGGGTGAGCAGTTCTTC
CASSRGEQFF
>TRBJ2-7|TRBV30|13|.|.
TGTGCCTGGGCCCCACGGACAGCCTACGAGCAGTACTTC
CAWAPRTAYEQYF
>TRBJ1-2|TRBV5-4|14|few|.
TGTGCCAGCAGCCCTTTGGCGGGGCAGGATGGCTACACCTTC
CASSPLAGQDGYTF
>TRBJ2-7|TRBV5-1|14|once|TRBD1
TGCGCCAGCAGCTTGGTGGGACAGGGGTACGAGCAGTACTTC
CASSLVGQGYEQYF
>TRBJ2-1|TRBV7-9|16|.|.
TGTGCCAGCAGCCCCCCGCAGGGGGGCTTGAACAATGAGCAGTTCTTC
CASSPPQGGLNNEQFF
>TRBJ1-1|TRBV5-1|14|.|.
TGCGCCAGCAGCCCCGGCCAAGGGGACACTGAAGCTTTCTTT
CASSPGQGDTEAFF
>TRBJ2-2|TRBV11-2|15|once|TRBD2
TGTGCCAGCAGCTTGGGACTAGGGGAGGCCGGGGAGCTGTTTTTT
CASSLGLGEAGELFF
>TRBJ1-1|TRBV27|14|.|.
TGTGCCAGCAGTTTAACCGGGGGGCGGACTGAAGCTTTCTTT
CASSLTGGRTEAFF
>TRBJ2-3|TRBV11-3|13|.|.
TGTGCCAGCAGCGTGGACAGCACAGATACGCAGTATTTT
CASSVDSTDTQYF
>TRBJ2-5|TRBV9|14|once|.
TGTGCCAGCAGCATGATGGGAATGGAGGAGACCCAGTACTTC
CASSMMGMEETQYF
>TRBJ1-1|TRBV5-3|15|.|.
TGTGCCAGAAGCTTGGGCGCCAGGCCGAACACTGAAGCTTTCTTT
CARSLGARPNTEAFF
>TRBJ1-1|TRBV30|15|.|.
TGTGCCTGGAGTGTTTGGGGGTCGGTGAACACTGAAGCTTTCTTT
CAWSVWGSVNTEAFF
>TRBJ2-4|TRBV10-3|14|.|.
TGTGCCATCAGTGACGGGCAGGTTCTAAACATTCAGTACTTC
CAISDGQVLNIQYF